The 16 T cell receptor beta chains presented below share a single source sample, sequenced in a study of blood T cells in healthy people across ages. Combining a sample-barcoded 5' primer with a J-beta primer mix, a second PCR ran for roughly 7 to 11 cycles. TCRdb redid the calling of the 5' RACE reads with MiXCR, one entry per CDR3 protein. The sample yields 1.8 million or so distinct CDR3 sequences, about two fifths seen once. Specimen: blood. The receptors here all came from a human donor in good health.

This clonotype was detected ten times or more. This rearrangement joins TRBV27 to TRBJ2-1, with 7 nucleotides matching TRBD1. Germline values: CDR1 MNHEY, CDR2 SMNVEV (reference sequence). The CDR3 is 14 amino acids. The ends lost 8 bases at V and 0 bases at J; junction bases unmatched: 4. CDR3 loop: CASGQESSYNEQFF. CDR3 DNA sequence: TGTGCCAGCGGACAGGAGAGCTCCTACAATGAGCAGTTCTTC.

The chain links TRBV10-3 to TRBJ1-1, with D maybe TRBD1 (5 bases). V was shortened by 8 bases and J by 9 bases, with 7 bases between the two germline ends. Germline assignment: CDR1 ENHRY and CDR2 SYGVKD. This CDR3 spans 9 amino acids. This chain's CDR3 is CAIGDQAFF. The CDR3 DNA follows: TGTGCCATCGGGGACCAAGCTTTCTTT.

This clonotype occurred a few times. The chain recombines TRBV28 with TRBJ1-1; no firm D call. Germline CDR1 is MDHEN and CDR2 is SYDVKM. The CDR3 is made up of 14 amino acids. V lost 6 bases and J lost 10, with 21 bases in between. CDR3 nucleotides: TGTGCCAGCAGCACCCACGGGTTTTCGGCGGCAGCTTTCTTT. Its protein product is CASSTHGFSAAAFF.

As regards this clonotype: A much larger clone differs by one base, so this may be a read error. This chain joins TRBV3-1 and TRBJ2-5; D uncertain. The assigned J gene may be wrong: the sequence end matches TRBJ2-1 better. The CDR3 length is 15 residues. Germline lookup yields CDR1 LGHDT and CDR2 YNNKEL (reference sequence). CDR3 sequence: CASSQSRLRQETQFF. CDR3 bases: TGTGCCAGCAGCCAATCCCGACTCCGTCAAGAGACCCAGTTCTTC.

J is TRBJ2-5 and V is TRBV5-1; TRBD2 might be the D (6 bases). From germline, CDR1 is SGHRS and CDR2 YFSETQ. The CDR3 spans 16 residues. V was shortened by 3 bases and J by 2 bases, with 17 bases between the two germline ends. In DNA form, the CDR3 reads TGCGCCAGCAGCTCCGGCGGGGCTAGTGGTCAAGAGACCCAGTACTTC. This translates into CASSSGGASGQETQYF.

The CDR3 is CASSRFLRGATDTQYF. For the CDR3, the DNA is TGCGCCAGCAGCCGGTTTTTGAGGGGAGCCACAGATACGCAGTATTTT. The chain joins TRBV5-1 to TRBJ2-3, with D tentatively TRBD1 or TRBD2 (5 bases each). Germline V lookup: CDR1 SGHRS, CDR2 YFSETQ. This CDR3 has 16 residues. V lost 4 bases and J lost 2, with 17 bases in between. Full variable domain (missing parts from reference TRBV5-1 and TRBJ2-3): KAGVTQTPRYLIKTRGQQVTLSCSPISGHRSVSWYQQTPGQGLQFLFEYFSETQRNKGNFPGRFSGRQFSNSRSEMNVSTLELGDSALYLCASSRFLRGATDTQYFGPGTRLTVL.

The V and J genes are TRBV18 and TRBJ2-7; D gene unclear. Trimming removed 3 bases from V and 2 bases from J, with 14 bases in between. Germline V CDR1 and CDR2: KGHSH, LQKENI. This CDR3 spans 15 amino acids. CDR3 coding DNA: TGTGCCAGCTCACCGGGAAAATGGCAGGCCTACGAGCAGTACTTC. Protein product: CASSPGKWQAYEQYF.

CDR3 region: CASSYVTGGATGELFF. The CDR3 coding sequence is TGTGCCAGCAGTTACGTGACAGGGGGCGCGACCGGGGAGCTGTTTTTT. J is TRBJ2-2 and V is TRBV6-2 or TRBV6-3; TRBD1 matches 10 bases. The junction had 5 bases not matched to a gene; V was cut back by 2 bases and J by 5 bases. Germline loops: CDR1 MNHEY, CDR2 SVGEGT. The CDR3 totals 16 residues.

V usage is TRBV27 and J usage is TRBJ1-2; 8 bases are a match to TRBD1. The CDR3 contains 15 residues. Germline trimming cut 4 bases from V and 7 bases from J; bases unmatched to any gene: 11. The germline V gene has CDR1 MNHEY and CDR2 SMNVEV (reference sequence). The CDR3 loop is CASSSGQGVRVGYTF. The CDR3 DNA is TGTGCCAGCAGTTCTGGACAGGGTGTGCGGGTTGGCTACACCTTC.

The sample holds a few counts of this clonotype. The rearrangement joins TRBV18 to TRBJ2-5; 8 nucleotides agree with TRBD2. Germline values: CDR1 KGHSH, CDR2 LQKENI. CDR3 size: 14 residues. J was trimmed by 3 bases and V by 2 bases; bases with no gene match: 2. DNA for the CDR3: TGTGCCAGCTCACCAACGCGGGGGGAAGAGACCCAGTACTTC. Translated, it gives CASSPTRGEETQYF.

The chain employs TRBV11-2 and TRBJ1-2; perhaps TRBD1 as D (5 bases). V was shortened by 1 base and J by 7 bases, with 16 bases between the two germline ends. CDR1 and CDR2 (germline): SGHAT, FQNNGV. The CDR3 is 15 amino acids. CDR3 region: CASSLGVTGISGYTF. DNA for the CDR3: TGTGCCAGCAGCTTAGGGGTTACAGGCATCAGTGGCTACACCTTC. The variable domain in full, with the rest retrieved from reference TRBV11-2 and TRBJ1-2, is EAGVAQSPRYKIIEKRQSVAFWCNPISGHATLYWYQQILGQGPKLLIQFQNNGVVDDSQLPKDRFSAERLKGVDSTLKIQPAKLEDSAVYLCASSLGVTGISGYTFGSGTRLTVV.

This clonotype was observed a few times. The chain carries TRBV20-1 and TRBJ1-2; D not certain. Germline V gene sequence: CDR1 DFQATT, CDR2 SNEGSKA (reference sequence). V lost 2 bases and J 0 bases, leaving 10 bases between the germline ends. CDR3 length: 14 amino acids. The CDR3 DNA follows: TGCAGTGCTAGAAGGCAGGCAGCTAACTATGGCTACACCTTC. It codes for CSARRQAANYGYTF.

This clonotype was seen more than once but under ten times. The chain combines TRBV7-2 with TRBJ1-2; no definite D call. The CDR3 contains 12 residues. Trimming took 2 bases from V and 8 from J, leaving 9 bases between them. Germline assignment: CDR1 SGHTA and CDR2 FQGNSA. The CDR3 protein is CASSLTNSGYTF. The DNA of the CDR3 is TGTGCCAGCAGCTTAACTAACTCCGGCTACACCTTC.

There are a few counts of this clonotype. The chain carries TRBV20-1 and TRBJ1-2; D uncertain. Germline lookup yields CDR1 DFQATT and CDR2 SNEGSKA (reference sequence). Trimming took off 3 bases at V and 6 bases at J, with 17 bases between the two ends. This CDR3 is 14 amino acids long. The CDR3 DNA follows: TGCAGTGCTAGCGAGGATGGATTAGGAGATGGCTACACCTTC. Protein sequence: CSASEDGLGDGYTF.

This clonotype was counted a few times. This may arise from a read error, as a much more abundant clone is one base away. The chain links TRBV29-1 to TRBJ1-2; 10 positions agree with TRBD1. The CDR3 runs 13 residues. Germline CDR1 reads SQVTM; CDR2 reads ANQGSEA. The ends lost 6 bases at V and 7 bases at J; junction bases unmatched: 8. The CDR3 DNA sequence: TGCAGCGTAGCGACAGGGGGCGGAAGTGGCTACACCTTC. Its protein product is CSVATGGGSGYTF.

This clonotype was counted ten times or more. This sequence joins TRBV11-1 and TRBJ1-1; D call uncertain. V was pared by 1 base and J by 7 bases, with 4 bases between. Germline V gene sequence: CDR1 SGHAT, CDR2 FQDESV (reference sequence). The CDR3 sequence is 11 residues long. CDR3 in DNA: TGTGCCAGCAGCTTAGGGAATGAAGCTTTCTTT. Amino acid sequence: CASSLGNEAFF.